This T cell receptor (beta chain) was sequenced in a study of blood T cell repertoires in COVID-19. Study as a whole: Sites in the United States, Italy and Spain provided acute and convalescent COVID-19 samples. In each case, the material was cDNA or gDNA derived from T cells, B-cell-depleted T cells, or PBMCs.

CDR3 length: 14 residues. The germline gives CDR1 LGHNA, CDR2 YSLEER. V was trimmed by 0 bases and J by 6 bases, leaving 8 bases between them. In the authors' methods: Reference gene primer amplification in the assay estimated nucleated cell counts. Repertoires were generated with immunoSEQ multiplex PCR, while TCRdb's copy carries only in-frame clones and drops some. V and J calls plus clone size are reproduced from that table; the DNA served to infer D and trimming. The sample holds 130,000 to 150,000 clones, roughly 90% seen once. This TCR came from a human donor in a cohort sampled during active COVID-19. Sequencing was done on a sample of peripheral blood. J is TRBJ2-2 and V is TRBV4-3; D unresolved. The CDR3: CASSQDTGPGELFF. The CDR3 DNA follows: TGCGCCAGCAGCCAAGATACTGGGCCCGGGGAGCTGTTTTTT.